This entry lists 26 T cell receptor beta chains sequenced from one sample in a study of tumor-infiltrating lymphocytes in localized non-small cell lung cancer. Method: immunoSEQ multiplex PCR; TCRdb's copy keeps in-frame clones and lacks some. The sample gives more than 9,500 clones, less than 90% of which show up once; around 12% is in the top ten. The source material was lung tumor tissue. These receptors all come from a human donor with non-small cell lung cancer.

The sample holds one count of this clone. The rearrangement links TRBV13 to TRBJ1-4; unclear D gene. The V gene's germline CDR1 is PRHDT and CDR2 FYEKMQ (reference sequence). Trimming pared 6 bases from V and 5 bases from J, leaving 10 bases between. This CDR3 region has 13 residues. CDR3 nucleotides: TGTGCCAGCAGACGTGACCCGAATGAAAAACTGTTTTTT. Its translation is CASRRDPNEKLFF.

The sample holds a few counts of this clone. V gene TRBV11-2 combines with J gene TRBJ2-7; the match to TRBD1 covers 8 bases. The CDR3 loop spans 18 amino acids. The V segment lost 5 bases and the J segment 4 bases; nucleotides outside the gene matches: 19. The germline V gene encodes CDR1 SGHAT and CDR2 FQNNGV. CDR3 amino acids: CASSQPLDIGTGFYEQYF. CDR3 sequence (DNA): TGTGCCAGCAGCCAACCCCTAGACATCGGGACAGGATTTTACGAGCAGTACTTC. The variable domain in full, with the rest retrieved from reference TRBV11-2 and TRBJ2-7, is EAGVAQSPRYKIIEKRQSVAFWCNPISGHATLYWYQQILGQGPKLLIQFQNNGVVDDSQLPKDRFSAERLKGVDSTLKIQPAKLEDSAVYLCASSQPLDIGTGFYEQYFGPGTRLTVT.

The CDR3 bases are TGTGCCAGCAGCCGAAACCTCGGGACAGGGGGAAGTGAAGCTTTCTTT. This translates into CASSRNLGTGGSEAFF. The chain joins TRBV28 to TRBJ1-1; 11 positions match TRBD1. J gave up 7 bases and V 6 bases, and 13 bases lay outside the gene matches. In germline, CDR1 is MDHEN, CDR2 SYDVKM. CDR3 size: 16 residues.

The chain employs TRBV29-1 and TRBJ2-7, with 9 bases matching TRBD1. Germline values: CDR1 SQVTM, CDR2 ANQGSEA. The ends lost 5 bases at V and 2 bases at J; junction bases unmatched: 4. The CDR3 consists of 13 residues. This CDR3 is CSVRDRVTYEQYF. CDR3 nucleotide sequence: TGCAGCGTTAGGGACAGGGTGACCTACGAGCAGTACTTC.

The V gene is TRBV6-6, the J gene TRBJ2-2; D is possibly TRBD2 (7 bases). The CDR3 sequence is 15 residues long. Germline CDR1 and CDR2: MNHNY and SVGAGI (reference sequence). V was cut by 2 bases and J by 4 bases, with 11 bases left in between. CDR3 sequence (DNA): TGTGCCAGCAGTTACAGGGGGGGGATCACCGGGGAGCTGTTTTTT. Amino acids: CASSYRGGITGELFF.

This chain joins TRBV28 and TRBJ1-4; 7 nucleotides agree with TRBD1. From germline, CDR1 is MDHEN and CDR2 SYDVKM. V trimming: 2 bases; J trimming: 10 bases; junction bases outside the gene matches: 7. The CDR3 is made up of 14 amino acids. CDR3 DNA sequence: TGTGCCAGCAGTTTACAAGGGGGCGGAAGAAAACTGTTTTTT. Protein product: CASSLQGGGRKLFF.

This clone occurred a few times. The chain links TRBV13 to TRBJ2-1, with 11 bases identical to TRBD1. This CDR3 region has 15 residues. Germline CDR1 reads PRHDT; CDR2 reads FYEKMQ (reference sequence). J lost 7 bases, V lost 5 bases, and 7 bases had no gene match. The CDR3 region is CASSLGQGARNEQFF. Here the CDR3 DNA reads TGTGCCAGCAGCCTCGGACAGGGGGCTAGGAATGAGCAGTTCTTC.

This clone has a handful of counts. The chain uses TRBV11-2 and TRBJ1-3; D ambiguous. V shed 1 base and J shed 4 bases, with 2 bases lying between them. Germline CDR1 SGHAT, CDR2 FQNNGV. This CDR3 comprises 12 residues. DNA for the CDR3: TGTGCCAGCAGCTTAGTGGGAAACACCATATATTTT. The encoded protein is CASSLVGNTIYF.

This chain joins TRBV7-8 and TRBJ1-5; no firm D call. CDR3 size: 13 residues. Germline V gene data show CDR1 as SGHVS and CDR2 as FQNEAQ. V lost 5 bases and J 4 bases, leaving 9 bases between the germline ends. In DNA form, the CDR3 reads TGTGCCAGCAGCGTAAACCTGAATCAGCCCCAGCATTTT. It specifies CASSVNLNQPQHF. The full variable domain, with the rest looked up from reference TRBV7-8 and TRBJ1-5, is GAGVSQSPRYKVAKRGQDVALRCDPISGHVSLFWYQQALGQGPEFLTYFQNEAQLDKSGLPSDRFFAERPEGSVSTLKIQRTQQEDSAVYLCASSVNLNQPQHFGDGTRLSIL.

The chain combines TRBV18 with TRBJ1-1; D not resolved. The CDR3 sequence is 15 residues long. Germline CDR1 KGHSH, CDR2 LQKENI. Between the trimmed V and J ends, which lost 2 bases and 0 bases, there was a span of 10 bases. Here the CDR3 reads CASSPSVEMNTEAFF. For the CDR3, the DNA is TGTGCCAGCTCACCATCCGTGGAGATGAACACTGAAGCTTTCTTT. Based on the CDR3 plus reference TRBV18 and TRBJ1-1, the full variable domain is NAGVMQNPRHLVRRRGQEARLRCSPMKGHSHVYWYRQLPEEGLKFMVYLQKENIIDESGMPKERFSAEFPKEGPSILRIQQVVRGDSAAYFCASSPSVEMNTEAFFGQGTRLTVV.

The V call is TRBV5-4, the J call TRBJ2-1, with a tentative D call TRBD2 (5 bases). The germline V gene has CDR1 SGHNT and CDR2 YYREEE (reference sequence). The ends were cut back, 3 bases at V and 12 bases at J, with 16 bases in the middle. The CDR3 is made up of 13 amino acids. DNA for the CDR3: TGTGCCAGCAGCTATTCAGATGGCGGGTTGCAGTTCTTC. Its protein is CASSYSDGGLQFF.

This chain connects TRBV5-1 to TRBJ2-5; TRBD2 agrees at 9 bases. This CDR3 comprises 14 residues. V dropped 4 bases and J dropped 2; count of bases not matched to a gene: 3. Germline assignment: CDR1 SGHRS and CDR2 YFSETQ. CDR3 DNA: TGCGCCAGCAGCAGGACTAGCGCACAAGAGACCCAGTACTTC. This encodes CASSRTSAQETQYF.

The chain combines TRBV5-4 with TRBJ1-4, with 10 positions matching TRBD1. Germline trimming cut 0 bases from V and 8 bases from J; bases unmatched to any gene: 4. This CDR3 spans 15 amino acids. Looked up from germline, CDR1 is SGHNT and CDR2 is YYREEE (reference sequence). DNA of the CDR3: TGTGCCAGCAGCTTGGAATCGGGACAGGGGGAAAAACTGTTTTTT. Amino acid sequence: CASSLESGQGEKLFF.

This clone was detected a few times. As DNA, the CDR3 is TGTGCCTGGACCACTAGCGGGGGAGAGACCCAGTACTTC. Protein sequence: CAWTTSGGETQYF. The chain joins TRBV30 to TRBJ2-5; 11 bases match TRBD2. The CDR3 consists of 13 residues. V was pared by 4 bases and J by 4 bases, with 2 bases of the junction left unmatched. Germline CDR1 reads GTSNPN; CDR2 reads SVGIG (reference sequence).

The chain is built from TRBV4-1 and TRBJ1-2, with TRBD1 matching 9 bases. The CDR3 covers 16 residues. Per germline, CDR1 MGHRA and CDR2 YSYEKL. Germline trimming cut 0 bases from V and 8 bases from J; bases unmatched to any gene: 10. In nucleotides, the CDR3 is TGCGCCAGCAGCCAAGACCGCCGGGACAGGGTTGGGGGCTACACCTTC. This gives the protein CASSQDRRDRVGGYTF.

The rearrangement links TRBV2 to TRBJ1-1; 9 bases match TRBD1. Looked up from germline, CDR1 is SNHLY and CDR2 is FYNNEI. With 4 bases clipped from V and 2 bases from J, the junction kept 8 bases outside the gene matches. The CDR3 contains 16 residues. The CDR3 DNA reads TGTGCCAGCAGTGGAGCGACAGGGGGTCTTAACACTGAAGCTTTCTTT. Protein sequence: CASSGATGGLNTEAFF.

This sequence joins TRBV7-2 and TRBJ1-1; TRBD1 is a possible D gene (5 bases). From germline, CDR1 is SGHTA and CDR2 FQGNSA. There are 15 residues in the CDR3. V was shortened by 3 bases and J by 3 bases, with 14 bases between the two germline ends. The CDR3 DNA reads TGTGCCAGCAGCTTGGGGGGGGAAGGGGACACTGAAGCTTTCTTT. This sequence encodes CASSLGGEGDTEAFF. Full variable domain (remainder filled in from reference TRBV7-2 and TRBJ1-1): GAGVSQSPSNKVTEKGKDVELRCDPISGHTALYWYRQSLGQGLEFLIYFQGNSAPDKSGLPSDRFSAERTGGSVSTLTIQRTQQEDSAVYLCASSLGGEGDTEAFFGQGTRLTVV.

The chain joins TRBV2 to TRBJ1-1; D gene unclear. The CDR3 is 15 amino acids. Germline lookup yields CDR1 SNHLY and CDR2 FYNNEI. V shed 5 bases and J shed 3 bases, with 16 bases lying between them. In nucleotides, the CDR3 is TGTGCCAGCAGTCCCCCTTGGAGTGAGTACACTGAAGCTTTCTTT. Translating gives CASSPPWSEYTEAFF.

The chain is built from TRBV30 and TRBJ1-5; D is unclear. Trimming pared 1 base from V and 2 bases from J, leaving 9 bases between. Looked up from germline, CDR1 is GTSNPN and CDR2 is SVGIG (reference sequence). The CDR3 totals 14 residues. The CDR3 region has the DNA TGTGCCTGGAGTGGGGGAGAGGGCAATCAGCCCCAGCATTTT. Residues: CAWSGGEGNQPQHF.

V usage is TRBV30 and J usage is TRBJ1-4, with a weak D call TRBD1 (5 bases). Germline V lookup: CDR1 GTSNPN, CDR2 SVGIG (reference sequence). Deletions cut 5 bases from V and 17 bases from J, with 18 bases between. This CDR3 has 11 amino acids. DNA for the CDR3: TGTGCCTGGGCATATGGGCAGGGCCAATTTTTT. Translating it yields CAWAYGQGQFF.

The chain's CDR3 is CASSDRSNYGYTF. In DNA, the CDR3 is TGTGCCAGCTCCGACAGGTCTAACTATGGCTACACCTTC. The rearrangement links TRBV18 to TRBJ1-2, with D perhaps TRBD1 (6 bases). V lost 6 bases to trimming and J lost 0 bases, with 8 bases between them. The CDR3 is made up of 13 amino acids. CDR1 and CDR2 (germline): KGHSH, LQKENI.

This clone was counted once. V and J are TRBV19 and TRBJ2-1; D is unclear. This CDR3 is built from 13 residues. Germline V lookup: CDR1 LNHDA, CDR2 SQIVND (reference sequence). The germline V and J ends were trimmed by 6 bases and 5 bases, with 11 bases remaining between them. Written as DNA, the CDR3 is TGTGCCAGTAGCCTTTCTGACAACAATGAGCAGTTCTTC. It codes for CASSLSDNNEQFF. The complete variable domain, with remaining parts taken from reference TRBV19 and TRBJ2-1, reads DGGITQSPKYLFRKEGQNVTLSCEQNLNHDAMYWYRQDPGQGLRLIYYSQIVNDFQKGDIAEGYSVSREKKESFPLTVTSAQKNPTAFYLCASSLSDNNEQFFGPGTRLTVL.

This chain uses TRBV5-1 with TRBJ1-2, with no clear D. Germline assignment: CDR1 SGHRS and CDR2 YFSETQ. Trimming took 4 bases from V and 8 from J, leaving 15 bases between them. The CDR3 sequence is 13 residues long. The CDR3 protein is CASSEPNGSGYTF. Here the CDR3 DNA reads TGCGCCAGCAGCGAGCCGAACGGGAGCGGCTACACCTTC.

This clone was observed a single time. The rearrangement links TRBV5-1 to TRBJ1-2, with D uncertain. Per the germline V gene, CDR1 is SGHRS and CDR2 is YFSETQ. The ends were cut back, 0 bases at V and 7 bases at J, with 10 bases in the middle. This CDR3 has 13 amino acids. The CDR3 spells CASSLGSTAGYTF. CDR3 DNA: TGCGCCAGCAGCTTGGGGTCCACGGCTGGCTACACCTTC. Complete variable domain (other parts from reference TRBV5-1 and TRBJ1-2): KAGVTQTPRYLIKTRGQQVTLSCSPISGHRSVSWYQQTPGQGLQFLFEYFSETQRNKGNFPGRFSGRQFSNSRSEMNVSTLELGDSALYLCASSLGSTAGYTFGSGTRLTVV.

The CDR3: CATAPNTSGQEGQPQHF. Here the CDR3 DNA reads TGTGCCACCGCGCCGAATACCTCCGGACAGGAGGGTCAGCCCCAGCATTTT. J is TRBJ1-5 and V is TRBV19; 7 bases map to TRBD1. After removal of 10 bases from V and 6 bases from J, the junction contained 21 bases not matched to a gene. CDR3 length: 17 amino acids. Germline-derived CDR1 and CDR2 are LNHDA and SQIVND (reference sequence).

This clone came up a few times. CDR3 nucleotide sequence: TGTGCCAGCAGCTTGGGGGGTCCCGGCAATCAGCCCCAGCATTTT. Translated: CASSLGGPGNQPQHF. The chain links TRBV5-4 to TRBJ1-5, with no clear D. Germline V gives CDR1 SGHNT, CDR2 YYREEE (reference sequence). The CDR3 covers 15 residues. V was cut by 0 bases and J by 2 bases, with 9 bases left in between.